This TCR beta chain was sequenced in a study of T cell responses to AZD1222 COVID-19 vaccine. Study-level findings and limits: Baseline testing showed seropositivity in only six AZD1222 recipients. Vaccine-associated CD4 TCRs spanned spike, dominant at 160-218 and 743-854. Increases in Spike-specific TCR breadth and depth were seen after two AZD1222 doses.

Sequencing was performed with immunoSEQ multiplex PCR; in TCRdb, only in-frame clones are kept and a portion is missing. The data show 100,000 or so clones, around nine tenths seen once. CDR3 length: 14 amino acids. Germline V gene lookup returns CDR1 MNHEY and CDR2 SVGAGI. The germline V and J ends were trimmed by 4 bases and 4 bases, with 13 bases remaining between them. For this clone: Its specificity is unknown.

This specimen was peripheral blood, taken on day 0 of AZD1222 vaccination. The clonotype comes from an adult in good health. The V gene is TRBV6-5, the J gene TRBJ1-2; D remains unclear. DNA of the CDR3: TGTGCCAGCAGTTTTGGCAGCCAGATCTATGGCTACACCTTC. Its translation: CASSFGSQIYGYTF.